The clone carrying this T cell receptor beta chain was picked up one time. Its antigen is unknown. The data originate from a study of tumor-infiltrating lymphocytes in glioblastoma multiforme. Study outcomes and limitations: Functional subtype sorting of these T cells was not performed. Just one glioblastoma patient contributed to the TCR-mutation comparison.

TCRB libraries came from RNA via three nested multiplex PCR rounds. TCRB cDNA was made from around 0.46 ug total RNA. Unique molecular identifiers were not described for the libraries. TCRdb reanalysed the multiplex PCR reads using MiXCR and keeps one entry per CDR3 protein. The sample contains some 9,300 distinct CDR3 sequences, around two thirds of which appear only once. Unmatched junction bases numbered 14, after V lost 6 bases and J lost 2 bases. The germline CDR1 and CDR2 sequences are DFQATT and SNEGSKA (reference sequence). The CDR3 extends over 17 amino acids. This chain links TRBV20-1 with TRBJ2-5; the match to TRBD2 covers 11 bases. The sequence was obtained from a male donor with glioblastoma. Sequencing was performed on brain tumor tissue. Here the CDR3 DNA reads TGCAGTGCCGCGGGGACTAGCGGACTCCGAAGTCAAGAGACCCAGTACTTC. Translation: CSAAGTSGLRSQETQYF.